The rows below give T cell receptor beta chains drawn from one sample of a study of radiation and T cells in renal cell carcinoma. Some clones are missing from TCRdb's copy, which holds only in-frame ones; the method was immunoSEQ multiplex PCR. The sample yields roughly 92,000 clones, around 80% seen once. The source material was blood, sampled from a patient whose treatment included radiotherapy and nephrectomy. These receptors were collected from a man in his fifties or sixties with renal cell carcinoma. CDR3s include the opening cysteine and the closing phenylalanine or tryptophan. A D gene is named only where the DNA matches it firmly. Only part of the rows carry a size: once, few, many, or a class if the clone is expanded.

J	size	D	V	CDR3	DNA
TRBJ2-2	NA	NA	TRBV5-5	CASSLGGLGSGELFF	TGTGCCAGCAGCTTAGGGGGTCTGGGCTCCGGGGAGCTGTTTTTT
TRBJ1-2	few	NA	TRBV19	CASSMGRNYGYTF	TGTGCCAGTAGTATGGGTCGGAACTATGGCTACACCTTC
TRBJ1-5	NA	NA	TRBV11-2	CASSFGMGVNQPQHF	TGTGCCAGCAGCTTCGGAATGGGGGTGAATCAGCCCCAGCATTTT
TRBJ1-2	NA	TRBD1	TRBV11-2	CASSSLRGRISYGYTF	TGTGCCAGCAGTTCCCTTAGGGGGCGTATTAGCTATGGCTACACCTTC
TRBJ1-1	NA	NA	TRBV27	CASSSHRADPEAFF	TGTGCCAGCAGTTCACACAGGGCAGACCCTGAAGCTTTCTTT
TRBJ2-7	few	NA	TRBV5-1	CASSTPETYEQYF	TGCGCCAGCAGCACTCCGGAGACCTACGAGCAGTACTTC
TRBJ2-5	NA	NA	TRBV2	CASRVQGGETQYF	TGTGCCAGCAGGGTACAGGGGGGGGAGACCCAGTACTTC
TRBJ2-7	NA	NA	TRBV29-1	CSVEDPLGREQYF	TGCAGCGTTGAAGATCCCCTCGGGCGCGAGCAGTACTTC
TRBJ2-7	NA	TRBD1	TRBV7-2	CASSLGQASYEQYF	TGTGCCAGCAGCTTGGGACAGGCGAGTTACGAGCAGTACTTC
TRBJ2-5	NA	TRBD1	TRBV27	CASSLGYRGPQETQYF	TGTGCCAGCTCACTCGGGTACAGGGGGCCCCAAGAGACCCAGTACTTC
TRBJ1-2	few	NA	TRBV28	CASSGVNYGYTF	TGTGCCAGCAGTGGAGTAAACTATGGCTACACCTTC
TRBJ2-7	NA	NA	TRBV11-2	CASSLGGNSPYEQYF	TGTGCCAGCAGCTTGGGCGGGAATTCCCCCTACGAGCAGTACTTC
TRBJ2-3	NA	NA	TRBV12-2	CASRLAPTVGSGGDTQYF	TGTGCAAGTCGCTTAGCGCCGACAGTTGGAAGTGGAGGCGATACGCAGTATTTT
TRBJ2-5	NA	NA	TRBV2	CASIRDLQETQYF	TGTGCCAGCATCAGGGACTTACAAGAGACCCAGTACTTC
TRBJ2-1	NA	TRBD2	TRBV7-9	CASSAGLAGYNEQFF	TGTGCCAGCAGCGCGGGACTAGCGGGGTACAATGAGCAGTTCTTC
TRBJ2-3	NA	NA	TRBV29-1	CSVAGVGHDTQYF	TGCAGCGTTGCGGGGGTCGGACATGATACGCAGTATTTT
TRBJ1-1	few	NA	TRBV5-4	CASSLGQANTEAFF	TGTGCCAGCAGCTTGGGACAGGCGAACACTGAAGCTTTCTTT
TRBJ2-7	NA	NA	TRBV6-6	CASSYPGERYEQYF	TGTGCCAGCAGTTACCCCGGGGAACGCTACGAGCAGTACTTC
TRBJ1-3	NA	NA	TRBV28	CASSLPSAGAGNTIYF	TGTGCCAGCAGTTTACCATCCGCGGGGGCTGGAAACACCATATATTTT
TRBJ1-5	NA	TRBD1	TRBV19	CASSTRTGNQPQHF	TGTGCCAGTAGTACCCGGACAGGGAATCAGCCCCAGCATTTT
TRBJ2-2	NA	NA	TRBV19	CASSITGSHTGELFF	TGTGCCAGTAGTATAACAGGGTCGCACACCGGGGAGCTGTTTTTT
TRBJ2-7	NA	TRBD1	TRBV29-1	CSAVKVGGQGVEMSYEQYF	TGCAGCGCAGTGAAGGTGGGGGGACAGGGAGTCGAGATGTCCTACGAGCAGTACTTC
TRBJ2-3	NA	NA	TRBV6-1	CASKGVARDF	TGTGCCAGCAAGGGAGTAGCGCGGGATTTT
TRBJ2-5	NA	TRBD2	TRBV7-9	CASSFLAVRETQYF	TGTGCCAGCAGCTTTCTAGCGGTCCGGGAGACCCAGTACTTC
TRBJ2-7	NA	NA	TRBV6-5	CASSVTRNHEQYF	TGTGCCAGCAGTGTGACTAGAAACCACGAGCAGTACTTC
TRBJ2-5	NA	NA	TRBV28	CASSRYLGWEVETQYF	TGTGCCAGCAGTAGATATCTAGGGTGGGAGGTAGAGACCCAGTACTTC
TRBJ1-2	NA	NA	TRBV7-2	CASSSGGGYTF	TGTGCCAGCAGCTCGGGGGGTGGCTACACCTTC
TRBJ2-7	few	NA	TRBV5-4	CASSSGPGYEQYF	TGTGCCAGCAGCTCCGGCCCTGGGTACGAGCAGTACTTC
TRBJ2-1	many	NA	TRBV6-4	CASSFTGGAYNEQFF	TGTGCCAGCAGTTTCACAGGGGGGGCCTACAATGAGCAGTTCTTC
TRBJ1-1	NA	NA	TRBV5-1	CASSLWGLDTEAFF	TGCGCCAGCAGCTTGTGGGGTCTGGACACTGAAGCTTTCTTT
TRBJ2-2	NA	TRBD2	TRBV19	CASSQLAGPTGELFF	TGTGCCAGTAGTCAACTAGCGGGACCAACCGGGGAGCTGTTTTTT
TRBJ1-1	NA	TRBD1	TRBV27	CASDRQGSRTPEAFF	TGTGCCAGTGATAGACAGGGTTCTCGGACACCTGAAGCTTTCTTT
TRBJ2-3	NA	NA	TRBV27	CASRNSIIFTDTQYF	TGTGCCAGCAGAAACAGTATTATTTTCACAGATACGCAGTATTTT